Detailed here is one TCR beta chain. With 3 bases removed from V and 4 bases from J, the gap between germline ends came to 6 bases. The length of the CDR3 is 12 residues. Germline V gene sequence: CDR1 LNHDA, CDR2 SQIVND (reference sequence). Per the study methods: Estimates of nucleated cell counts were drawn from the amplification of reference gene primers. This table comes from immunoSEQ multiplex PCR, and its TCRdb copy is limited to in-frame clones, with some not included. That table furnishes V, J and clone size, whereas the DNA furnished D and trimming. The table lists about 320,000 clones, 90% to 95% of them singletons. The data were taken from a study of blood T cell repertoires in COVID-19. On the study more broadly: The analysed material was cDNA or gDNA that came from T cells, B-cell-depleted T cells, or PBMCs.

Up to 2 weeks before entering the study, exposed participants had met a COVID-19 case. The chain joins TRBV19 to TRBJ1-2; no clear D. The sequencing input was PBMCs or T cells enriched from blood (not recorded which). The receptor's source is a woman younger than 45 who had been exposed to COVID-19. This CDR3 reads CASSIRGYGYTF. DNA for the CDR3: TGTGCCAGTAGTATCCGGGGCTATGGCTACACCTTC.